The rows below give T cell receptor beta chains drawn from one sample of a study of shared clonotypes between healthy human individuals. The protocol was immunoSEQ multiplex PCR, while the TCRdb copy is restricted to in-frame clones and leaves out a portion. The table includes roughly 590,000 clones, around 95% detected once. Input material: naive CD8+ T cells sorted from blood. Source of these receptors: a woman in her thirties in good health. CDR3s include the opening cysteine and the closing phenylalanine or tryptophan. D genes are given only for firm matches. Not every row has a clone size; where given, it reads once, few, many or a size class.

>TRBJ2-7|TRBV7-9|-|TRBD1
TGTGCCAGCAGCTATTCCGGGACAGGGGTATTCCCCTACGAGCAGTACTTC
CASSYSGTGVFPYEQYF
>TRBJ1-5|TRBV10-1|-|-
TGCGCCAGCAGTGATAACACTCAGCCCCAGCATTTT
CASSDNTQPQHF
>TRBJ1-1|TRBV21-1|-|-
TGTGCCAGCAGCAAAAGGCAAGAGAACACTGAAGCTTTCTTT
CASSKRQENTEAFF
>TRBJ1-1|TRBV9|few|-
TGTGCCAGCAGCCTCCCCGGGACGCGTGAAGCTTTCTTT
CASSLPGTREAFF
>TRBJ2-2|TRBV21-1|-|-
TGTGCCAGCATTCCTCTACAGGGAATCGGGGAGCTGTTTTTT
CASIPLQGIGELFF
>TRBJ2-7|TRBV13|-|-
TGTGCCAGCAGCTTAGGTCTCGGGGAAGGGGGAACCTACGAGCAGTACTTC
CASSLGLGEGGTYEQYF
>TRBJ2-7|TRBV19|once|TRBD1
TGTGCCAGTAGTATCACAGGGGAGTCCTACGAGCAGTACTTC
CASSITGESYEQYF
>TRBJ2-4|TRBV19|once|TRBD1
TGTGCCAGTAGTACCGGGACAGGGGTAAACATTCAGTACTTC
CASSTGTGVNIQYF
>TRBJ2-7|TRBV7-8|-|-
TGTGCCAGCAGCCAGTGGGGCAGGTCCGACGAGCAGTACTTC
CASSQWGRSDEQYF
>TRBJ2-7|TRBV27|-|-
TGTGCCAGCAGTCCGACAGTTTCCTACGAGCAGTACTTC
CASSPTVSYEQYF
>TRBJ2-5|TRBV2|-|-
TGTGCCTCGGGCGTCGTCAGCAGGGCGCCTGAAGAGACCCAGTACTTC
CASGVVSRAPEETQYF
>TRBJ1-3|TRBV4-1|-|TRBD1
TGCGCCAGCAGCCAAACCGGGACAGCGGGCACCATATATTTT
CASSQTGTAGTIYF
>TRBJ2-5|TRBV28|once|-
TGTGCCAGCAGTCCACCCCTGGGAGAGACCCAGTACTTC
CASSPPLGETQYF
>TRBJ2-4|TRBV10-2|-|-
TGCGCCAGCGGGCTTAGCGGCCTCGCGGCCAAAAACATTCAGTACTTC
CASGLSGLAAKNIQYF
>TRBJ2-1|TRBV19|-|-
TGTGCCAGTAGTGGGGCAGGGTCCGGCAATGAGCAGTTCTTC
CASSGAGSGNEQFF
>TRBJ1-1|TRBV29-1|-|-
TGCAGCGTTGCAGGCCAGGTGGATACTGAAGCTTTCTTT
CSVAGQVDTEAFF
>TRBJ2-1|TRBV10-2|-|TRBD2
TGCGCCAGCATCGGGGGGCGGGAGGGCCTCAACAATGAGCAGTTCTTC
CASIGGREGLNNEQFF
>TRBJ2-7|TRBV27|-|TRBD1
TGTGCCAGCGGTGGGACAGGAGCAATCTACGAGCAGTACTTC
CASGGTGAIYEQYF
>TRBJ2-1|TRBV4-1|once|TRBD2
TGCGCCAGCAGCCAAAGCGGGAGGGTAGGGAATGAGCAGTTCTTC
CASSQSGRVGNEQFF
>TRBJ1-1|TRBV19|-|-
TGTGCCAGTAGTATAGTAGCGAACACTGAAGCTTTCTTT
CASSIVANTEAFF
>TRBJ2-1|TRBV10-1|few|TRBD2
TGCGCCAGCAGTGAGAGTTCGGCGGGAGAACGGTTGAATGAGCAGTTCTTC
CASSESSAGERLNEQFF
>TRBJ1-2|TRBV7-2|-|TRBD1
TGTGCCAGCAGCTCGGGACAGGGGTACTATGGCTACACCTTC
CASSSGQGYYGYTF
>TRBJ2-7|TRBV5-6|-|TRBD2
TGTGCCAGCAGCTCAATAGCGGGAGTATACGAGCAGTACTTC
CASSSIAGVYEQYF
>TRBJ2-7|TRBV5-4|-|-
TGTGCCAGCAGCTTGGGCGGTAGCGGAGTTTCCGAGCAGTACTTC
CASSLGGSGVSEQYF
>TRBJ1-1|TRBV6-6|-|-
TGTGCCAGCAGTTACTCGAGCGGAGAAGCTTTCTTT
CASSYSSGEAFF
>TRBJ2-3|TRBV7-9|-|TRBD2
TGTGCCAGCAGCCCTTGGACTAGCGGCACAGATACGCAGTATTTT
CASSPWTSGTDTQYF
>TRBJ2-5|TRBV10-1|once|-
TGCGCCACCCGATCACCTTTCTCGGCGACCCAGTACTTC
CATRSPFSATQYF
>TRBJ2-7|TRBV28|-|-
TGTGCCAGCAGTCACCAGGGACTCTACGAGCAGTACTTC
CASSHQGLYEQYF
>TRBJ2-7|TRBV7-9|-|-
TGTGCCAGCAGCCCGCCAAGCTCCTACGAGCAGTACTTC
CASSPPSSYEQYF
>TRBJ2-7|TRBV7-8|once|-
TGTGCCAGCAGCTTAATTGGCGCGAGCTCCTACGAGCAGTACTTC
CASSLIGASSYEQYF
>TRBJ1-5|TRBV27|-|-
TGTGCCAGCAGTTTATTTGCAGGGAGGGCGAATCAGCCCCAGCATTTT
CASSLFAGRANQPQHF
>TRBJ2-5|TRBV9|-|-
TGTGCCAGCAGCGTAGGAAGAGGGGAGACCCAGTACTTC
CASSVGRGETQYF
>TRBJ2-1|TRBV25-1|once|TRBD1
TGTGCCAGCACCGGACAGGGTAATGAGCAGTTCTTC
CASTGQGNEQFF
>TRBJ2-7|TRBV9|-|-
TGTGCCAGCAGCGTAGGGGTAGGGATCCCCGAGCAGTACTTC
CASSVGVGIPEQYF
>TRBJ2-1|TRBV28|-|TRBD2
TGTGCCAGCAGTTTGGGTACTAGCGGGATCTACAATGAGCAGTTCTTC
CASSLGTSGIYNEQFF
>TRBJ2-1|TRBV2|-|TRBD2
TGTGCCAAGGGACTAGCGGGAGAGTACAATGAGCAGTTCTTC
CAKGLAGEYNEQFF
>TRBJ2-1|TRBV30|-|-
TGTGCCTGGAGTGGGGCAGGGGTACACAATGAGCAGTTCTTC
CAWSGAGVHNEQFF
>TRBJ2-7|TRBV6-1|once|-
TGTGCCAGCAGTGCGCGACTAGTGGGGTACGAGCAGTACTTC
CASSARLVGYEQYF
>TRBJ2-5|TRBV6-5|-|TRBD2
TGTGCCAGCAGTTACTCATGGCTAGCGGCTGGAGAGACCCAGTACTTC
CASSYSWLAAGETQYF
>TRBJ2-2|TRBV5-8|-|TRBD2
TGTGCCAGCAGCCCCACGGCTAGCGGCCCCTTAAAAACCGGGGAGCTGTTTTTT
CASSPTASGPLKTGELFF
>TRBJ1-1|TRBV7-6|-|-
TGTGCCAGCAGCTTTGGATATACAGGGCTGGGGGGCACTGAAGCTTTCTTT
CASSFGYTGLGGTEAFF
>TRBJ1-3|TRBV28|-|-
TGTGCCAGCAGCCCGAACTCCGGAAACACCATATATTTT
CASSPNSGNTIYF
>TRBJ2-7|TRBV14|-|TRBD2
TGTGCCAGCAGCCAAGCTCACCTGGGGGGGGAGCAGTACTTC
CASSQAHLGGEQYF
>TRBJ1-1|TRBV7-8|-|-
TGTGCCAGCAGCTTATTCCCCGGTGAGACTGAAGCTTTCTTT
CASSLFPGETEAFF
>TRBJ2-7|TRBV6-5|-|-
TGTGCCAGCAGCCCCTGGGGTGCTGGCGAGCAGTACTTC
CASSPWGAGEQYF
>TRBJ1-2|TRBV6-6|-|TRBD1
TGTGCCAGCAGTTACACGACAGGGGGCCTCGATGGCTACACCTTC
CASSYTTGGLDGYTF
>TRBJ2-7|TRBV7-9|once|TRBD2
TGTGCCAGCAGCCACCCCGGACTAGCGGGACGTAAAGCCTACGAGCAGTACTTC
CASSHPGLAGRKAYEQYF
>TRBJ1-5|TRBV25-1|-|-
TGTGCCAGCGGTGAGAAGCTAGGACAGCCCCAGCATTTT
CASGEKLGQPQHF
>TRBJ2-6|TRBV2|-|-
TGTGCCAGCAGTGTGGACTTCTCTGGGGCCAACGTCCTGACTTTC
CASSVDFSGANVLTF
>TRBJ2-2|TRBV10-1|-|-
TGCGCCAGCAGTGAGAACACCGGGGAGCTGTTTTTT
CASSENTGELFF
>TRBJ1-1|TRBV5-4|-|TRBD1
TGTGCCAGCAGCCCTGGCGGGACAGGGGATACTGAAGCTTTCTTT
CASSPGGTGDTEAFF
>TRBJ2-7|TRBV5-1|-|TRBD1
TGCGCCAGCAGCTATGGACAGGGATACGAGCAGTACTTC
CASSYGQGYEQYF